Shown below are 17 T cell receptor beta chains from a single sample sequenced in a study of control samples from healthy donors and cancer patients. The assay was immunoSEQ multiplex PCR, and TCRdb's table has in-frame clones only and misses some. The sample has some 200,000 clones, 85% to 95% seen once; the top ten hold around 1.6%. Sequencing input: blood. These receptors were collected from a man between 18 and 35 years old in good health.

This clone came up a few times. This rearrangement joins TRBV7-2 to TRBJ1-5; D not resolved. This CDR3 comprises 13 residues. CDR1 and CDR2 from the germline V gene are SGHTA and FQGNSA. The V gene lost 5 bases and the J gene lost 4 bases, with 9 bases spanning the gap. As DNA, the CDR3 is TGTGCCAGCAGCCGAACGAGAAATCAGCCCCAGCATTTT. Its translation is CASSRTRNQPQHF.

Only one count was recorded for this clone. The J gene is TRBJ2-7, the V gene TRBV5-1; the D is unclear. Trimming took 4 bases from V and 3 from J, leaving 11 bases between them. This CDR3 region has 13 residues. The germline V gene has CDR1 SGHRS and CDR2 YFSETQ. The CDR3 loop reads CASSLSGHYEQYF. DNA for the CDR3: TGCGCCAGCAGCCTGTCTGGGCACTACGAGCAGTACTTC.

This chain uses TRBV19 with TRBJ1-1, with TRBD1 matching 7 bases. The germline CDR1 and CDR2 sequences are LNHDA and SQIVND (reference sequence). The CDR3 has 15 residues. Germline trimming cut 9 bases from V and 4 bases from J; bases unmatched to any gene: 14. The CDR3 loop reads CASRQGMDWGTEAFF. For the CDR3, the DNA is TGTGCCAGCAGACAGGGAATGGATTGGGGCACTGAAGCTTTCTTT.

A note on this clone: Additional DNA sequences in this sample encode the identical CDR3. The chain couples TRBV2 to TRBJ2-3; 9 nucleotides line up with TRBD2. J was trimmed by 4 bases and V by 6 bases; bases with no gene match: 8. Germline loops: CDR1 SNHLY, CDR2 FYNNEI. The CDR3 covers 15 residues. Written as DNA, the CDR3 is TGTGCCAGCAGCGCGACTAGCGGAGGAGCAGATACGCAGTATTTT. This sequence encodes CASSATSGGADTQYF.

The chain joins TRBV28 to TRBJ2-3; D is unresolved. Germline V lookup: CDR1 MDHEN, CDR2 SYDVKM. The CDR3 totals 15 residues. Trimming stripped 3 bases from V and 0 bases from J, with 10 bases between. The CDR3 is CASSFLGESTDTQYF. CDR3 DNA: TGTGCCAGCAGTTTTCTGGGTGAGAGCACAGATACGCAGTATTTT.

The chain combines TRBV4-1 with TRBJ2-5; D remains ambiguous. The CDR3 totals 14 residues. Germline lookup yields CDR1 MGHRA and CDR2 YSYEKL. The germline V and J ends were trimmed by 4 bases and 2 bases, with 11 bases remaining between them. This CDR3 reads CASSPRPGQETQYF. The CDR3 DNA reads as TGCGCCAGCAGCCCCCGTCCAGGTCAAGAGACCCAGTACTTC.

The CDR3 DNA sequence: TGTGCCATCGGTGGACAGAAGGACAATCAGCCCCAGCATTTT. Encoded protein: CAIGGQKDNQPQHF. The gene calls are TRBV10-3 and TRBJ1-5, with TRBD1 as a possible D gene (6 bases). The CDR3 length is 14 residues. Germline CDR1 reads ENHRY; CDR2 reads SYGVKD. Trimming cost V 8 bases and J 3 bases, with 14 bases left between them.

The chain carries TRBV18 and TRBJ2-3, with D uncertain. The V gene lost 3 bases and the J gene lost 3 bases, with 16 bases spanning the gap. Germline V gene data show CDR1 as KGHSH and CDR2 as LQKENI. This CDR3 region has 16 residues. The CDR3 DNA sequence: TGTGCCAGCTCACCCAGTCCCGTCTACTTAACAGATACGCAGTATTTT. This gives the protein CASSPSPVYLTDTQYF.

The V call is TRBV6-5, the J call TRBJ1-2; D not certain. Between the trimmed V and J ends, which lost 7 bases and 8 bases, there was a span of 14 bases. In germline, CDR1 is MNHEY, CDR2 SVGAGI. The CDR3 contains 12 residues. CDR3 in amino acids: CASNPPPGGYTF. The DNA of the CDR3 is TGTGCCAGCAACCCCCCCCCTGGGGGCTACACCTTC.

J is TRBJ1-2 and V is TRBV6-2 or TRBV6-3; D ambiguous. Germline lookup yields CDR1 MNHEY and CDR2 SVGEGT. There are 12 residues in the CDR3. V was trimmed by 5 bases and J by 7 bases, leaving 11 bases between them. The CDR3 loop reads CASSADIGGYTF. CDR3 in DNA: TGTGCCAGCAGTGCCGACATTGGTGGCTACACCTTC.

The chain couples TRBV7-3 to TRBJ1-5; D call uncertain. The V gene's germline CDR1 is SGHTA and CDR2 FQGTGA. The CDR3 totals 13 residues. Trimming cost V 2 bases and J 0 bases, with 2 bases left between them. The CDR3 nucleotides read TGTGCCAGCAGCTTAGATAGCAATCAGCCCCAGCATTTT. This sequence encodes CASSLDSNQPQHF.

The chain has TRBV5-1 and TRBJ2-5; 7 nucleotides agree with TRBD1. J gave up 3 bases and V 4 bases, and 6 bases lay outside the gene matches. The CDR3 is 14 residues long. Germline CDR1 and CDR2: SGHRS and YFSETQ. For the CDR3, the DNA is TGCGCCAGCAGCCTTGGGACAGCCGAAGAGACCCAGTACTTC. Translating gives CASSLGTAEETQYF.

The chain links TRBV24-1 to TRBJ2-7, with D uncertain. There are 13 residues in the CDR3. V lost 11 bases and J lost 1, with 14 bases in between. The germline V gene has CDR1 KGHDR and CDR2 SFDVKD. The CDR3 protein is CAIYPAVSYEQYF. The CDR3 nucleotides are TGTGCCATATATCCAGCAGTTTCCTACGAGCAGTACTTC.

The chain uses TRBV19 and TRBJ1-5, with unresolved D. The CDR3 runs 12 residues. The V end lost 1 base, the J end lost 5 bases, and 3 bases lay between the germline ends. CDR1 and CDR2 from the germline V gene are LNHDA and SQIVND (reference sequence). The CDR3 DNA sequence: TGTGCCAGTAGTATAGGAGATCAGCCCCAGCATTTT. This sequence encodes CASSIGDQPQHF.

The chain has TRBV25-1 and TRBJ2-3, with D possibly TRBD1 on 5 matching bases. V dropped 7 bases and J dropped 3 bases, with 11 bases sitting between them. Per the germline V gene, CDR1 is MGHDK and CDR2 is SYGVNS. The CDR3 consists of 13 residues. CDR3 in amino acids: CASTGFGTDTQYF. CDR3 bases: TGTGCCAGCACAGGGTTTGGAACAGATACGCAGTATTTT.

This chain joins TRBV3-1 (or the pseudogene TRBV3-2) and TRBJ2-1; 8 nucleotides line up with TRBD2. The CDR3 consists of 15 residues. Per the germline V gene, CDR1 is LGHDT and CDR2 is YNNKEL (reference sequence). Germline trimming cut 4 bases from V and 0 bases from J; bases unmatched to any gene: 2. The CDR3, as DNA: TGTGCCAGCAGCCCCCGGGGGGGCTCCTACAATGAGCAGTTCTTC. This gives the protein CASSPRGGSYNEQFF.

DNA for the CDR3: TGTGCCAGCTCCTCTGGGTCCTCCAACTCCTACGAGCAGTACTTC. This sequence encodes CASSSGSSNSYEQYF. V usage is TRBV18 and J usage is TRBJ2-7, with D hard to call. Germline-derived CDR1 and CDR2 are KGHSH and LQKENI. V shed 6 bases and J shed 0 bases, with 15 bases lying between them. This CDR3 region has 15 residues.